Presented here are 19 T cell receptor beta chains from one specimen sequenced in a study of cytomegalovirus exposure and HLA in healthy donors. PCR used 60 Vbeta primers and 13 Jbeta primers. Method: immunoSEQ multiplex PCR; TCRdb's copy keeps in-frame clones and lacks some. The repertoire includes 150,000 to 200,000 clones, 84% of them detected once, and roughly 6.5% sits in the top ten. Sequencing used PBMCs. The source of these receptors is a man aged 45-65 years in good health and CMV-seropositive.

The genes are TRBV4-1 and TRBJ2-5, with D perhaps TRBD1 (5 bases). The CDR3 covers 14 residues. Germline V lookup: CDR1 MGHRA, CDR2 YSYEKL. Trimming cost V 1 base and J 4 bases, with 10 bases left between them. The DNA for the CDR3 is TGCGCCAGCAGCCAAGCGCAGGGAACAGAGACCCAGTACTTC. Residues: CASSQAQGTETQYF.

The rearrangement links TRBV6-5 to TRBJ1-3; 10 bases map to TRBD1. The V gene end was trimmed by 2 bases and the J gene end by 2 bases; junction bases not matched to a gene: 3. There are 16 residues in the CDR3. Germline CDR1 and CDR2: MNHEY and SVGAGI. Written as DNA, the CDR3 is TGTGCCAGCAGTTACGGGGGGACAGGGGCTGGAAACACCATATATTTT. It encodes CASSYGGTGAGNTIYF.

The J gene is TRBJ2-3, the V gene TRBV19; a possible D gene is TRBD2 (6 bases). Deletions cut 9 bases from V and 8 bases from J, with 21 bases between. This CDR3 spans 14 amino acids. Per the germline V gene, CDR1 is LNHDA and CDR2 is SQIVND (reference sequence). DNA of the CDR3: TGTGCCAGCTCCGAGTTTGGCGGGGCTTCTACGCAGTATTTT. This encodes CASSEFGGASTQYF.

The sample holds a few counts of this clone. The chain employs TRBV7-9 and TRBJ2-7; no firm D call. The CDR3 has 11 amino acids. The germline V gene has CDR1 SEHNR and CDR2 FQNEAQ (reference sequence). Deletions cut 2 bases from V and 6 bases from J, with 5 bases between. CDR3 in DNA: TGTGCCAGCAGCTTATCCGGCGAGCAGTACTTC. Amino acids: CASSLSGEQYF.

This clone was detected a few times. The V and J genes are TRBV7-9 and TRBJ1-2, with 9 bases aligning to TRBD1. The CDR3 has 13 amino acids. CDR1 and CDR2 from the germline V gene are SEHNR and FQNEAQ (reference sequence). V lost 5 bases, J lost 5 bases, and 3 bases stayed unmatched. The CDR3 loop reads CASSPGQGYGYTF. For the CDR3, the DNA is TGTGCCAGCAGCCCCGGACAGGGGTATGGCTACACCTTC. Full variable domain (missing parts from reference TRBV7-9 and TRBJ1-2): DTGVSQNPRHKITKRGQNVTFRCDPISEHNRLYWYRQTLGQGPEFLTYFQNEAQLEKSRLLSDRFSAERPKGSFSTLEIQRTEQGDSAMYLCASSPGQGYGYTFGSGTRLTVV.

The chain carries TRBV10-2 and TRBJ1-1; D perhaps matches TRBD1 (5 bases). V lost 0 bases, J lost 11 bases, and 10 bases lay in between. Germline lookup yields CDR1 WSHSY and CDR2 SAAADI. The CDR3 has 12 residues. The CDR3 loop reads CASSESAGRAFF. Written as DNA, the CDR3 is TGCGCCAGCAGTGAGTCCGCAGGGCGGGCTTTCTTT.

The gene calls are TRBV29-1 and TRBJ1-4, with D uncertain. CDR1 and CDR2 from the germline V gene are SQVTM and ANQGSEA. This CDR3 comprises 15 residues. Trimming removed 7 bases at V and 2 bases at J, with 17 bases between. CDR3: CSATTEYLTNEKLFF. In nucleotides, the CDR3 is TGCAGCGCAACGACTGAATACCTCACTAATGAAAAACTGTTTTTT.

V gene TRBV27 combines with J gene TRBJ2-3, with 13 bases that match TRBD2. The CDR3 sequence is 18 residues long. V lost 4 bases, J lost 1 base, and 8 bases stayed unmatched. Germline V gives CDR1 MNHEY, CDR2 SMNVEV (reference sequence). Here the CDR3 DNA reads TGTGCCAGCAGTTCGGGACTAGCGGGGCGGGGCGGCACAGATACGCAGTATTTT. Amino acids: CASSSGLAGRGGTDTQYF.

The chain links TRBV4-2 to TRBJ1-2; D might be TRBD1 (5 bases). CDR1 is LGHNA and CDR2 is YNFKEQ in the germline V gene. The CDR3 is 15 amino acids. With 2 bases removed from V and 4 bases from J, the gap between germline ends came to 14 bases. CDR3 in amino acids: CASSQSQDKSYGYTF. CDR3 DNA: TGTGCCAGCAGCCAATCTCAGGACAAGAGCTATGGCTACACCTTC.

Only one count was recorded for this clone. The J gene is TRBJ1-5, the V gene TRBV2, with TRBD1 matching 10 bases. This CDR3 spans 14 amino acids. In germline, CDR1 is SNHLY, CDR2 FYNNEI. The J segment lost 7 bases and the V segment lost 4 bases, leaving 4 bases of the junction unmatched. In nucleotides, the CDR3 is TGTGCCAGCAGTGGGACAGGGGGGAGACAGCCCCAGCATTTT. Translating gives CASSGTGGRQPQHF.

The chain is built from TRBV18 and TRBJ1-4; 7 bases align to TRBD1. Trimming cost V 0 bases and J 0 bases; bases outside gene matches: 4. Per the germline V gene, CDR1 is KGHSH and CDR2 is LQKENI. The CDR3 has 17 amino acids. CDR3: CASSPPGGQSTNEKLFF. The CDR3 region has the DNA TGTGCCAGCTCACCACCGGGGGGACAGTCAACTAATGAAAAACTGTTTTTT. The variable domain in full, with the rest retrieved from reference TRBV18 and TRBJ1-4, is NAGVMQNPRHLVRRRGQEARLRCSPMKGHSHVYWYRQLPEEGLKFMVYLQKENIIDESGMPKERFSAEFPKEGPSILRIQQVVRGDSAAYFCASSPPGGQSTNEKLFFGSGTQLSVL.

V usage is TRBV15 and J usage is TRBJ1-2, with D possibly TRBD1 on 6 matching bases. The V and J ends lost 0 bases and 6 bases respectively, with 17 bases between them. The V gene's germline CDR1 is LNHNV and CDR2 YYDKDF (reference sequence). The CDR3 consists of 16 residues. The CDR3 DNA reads TGTGCCACCAGCAGAGAGGGCGGGAGGGGGGACCATGGCTACACCTTC. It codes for CATSREGGRGDHGYTF.

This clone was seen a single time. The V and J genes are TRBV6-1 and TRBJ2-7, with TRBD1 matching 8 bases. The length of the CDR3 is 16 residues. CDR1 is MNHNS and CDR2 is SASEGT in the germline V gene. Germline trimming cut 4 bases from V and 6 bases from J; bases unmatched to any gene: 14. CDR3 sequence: CASSAHYRGDQSEQYF. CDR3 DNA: TGTGCCAGCAGTGCCCATTACAGGGGGGATCAATCCGAGCAGTACTTC.

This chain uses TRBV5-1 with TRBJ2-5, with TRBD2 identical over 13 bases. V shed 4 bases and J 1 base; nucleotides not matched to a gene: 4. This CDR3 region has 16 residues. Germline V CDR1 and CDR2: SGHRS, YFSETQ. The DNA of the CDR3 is TGCGCCAGCAGCACTTGGACTAGCGGGGGCCAAGAGACCCAGTACTTC. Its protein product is CASSTWTSGGQETQYF.

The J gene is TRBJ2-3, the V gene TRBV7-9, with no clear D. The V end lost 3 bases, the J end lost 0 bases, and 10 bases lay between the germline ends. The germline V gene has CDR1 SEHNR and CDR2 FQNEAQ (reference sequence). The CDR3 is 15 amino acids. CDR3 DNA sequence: TGTGCCAGCAGCTTCTTTCTACAGAGCACAGATACGCAGTATTTT. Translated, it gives CASSFFLQSTDTQYF.

CDR3 residues: CASSLDRYEQYF. As DNA, the CDR3 is TGCGCCAGCAGCTTGGACAGGTACGAGCAGTACTTC. This chain connects TRBV5-1 to TRBJ2-7, with D tentatively TRBD1 (5 bases). From germline, CDR1 is SGHRS and CDR2 YFSETQ. This CDR3 comprises 12 residues. The V gene lost 0 bases and the J gene lost 4 bases, with 5 bases spanning the gap.

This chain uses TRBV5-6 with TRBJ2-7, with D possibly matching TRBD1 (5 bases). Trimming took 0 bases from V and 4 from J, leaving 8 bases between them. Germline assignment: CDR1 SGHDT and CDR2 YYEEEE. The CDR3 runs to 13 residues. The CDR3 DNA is TGTGCCAGCAGCTTGGGACAGAGTTACGAGCAGTACGTC. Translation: CASSLGQSYEQYV.

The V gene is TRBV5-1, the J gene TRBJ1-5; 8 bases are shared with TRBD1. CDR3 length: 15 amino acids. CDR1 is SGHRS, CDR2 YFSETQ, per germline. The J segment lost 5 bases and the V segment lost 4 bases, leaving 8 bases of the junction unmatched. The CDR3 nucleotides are TGCGCCAGCAGCCCAGGACAGGGACCTCATCAGCCCCAGCATTTT. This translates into CASSPGQGPHQPQHF.

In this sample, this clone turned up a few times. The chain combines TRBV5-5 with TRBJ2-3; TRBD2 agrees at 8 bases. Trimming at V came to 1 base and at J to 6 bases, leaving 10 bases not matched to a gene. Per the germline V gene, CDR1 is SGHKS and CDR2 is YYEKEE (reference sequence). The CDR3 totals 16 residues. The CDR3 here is CASSLISGTRGDTQYF. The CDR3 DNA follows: TGTGCCAGCAGCTTGATTAGCGGGACCCGAGGGGATACGCAGTATTTT.